This T cell receptor (beta chain) was recovered during a study of cytomegalovirus exposure and HLA in healthy donors. This PCR relied on a set of 60 Vbeta primers and 13 Jbeta primers. TCRdb's copy holds only in-frame clones and misses some; the assay was immunoSEQ multiplex PCR. The data contain approximately 150,000 clones, over 65% of them seen just once; the ten biggest clones take up around 2.6%. This clonotype was sampled from a male donor in good health and CMV-seronegative. Sample: PBMCs.

The CDR3 DNA reads as TGTGCCAGCAGCAAAGGTGGGGGGACAGCTCCGAACACTGAAGCTTTCTTT. Encoded protein: CASSKGGGTAPNTEAFF. The chain carries TRBV21-1 and TRBJ1-1; the D segment call TRBD1 is taken from the table without a DNA check. TRBV21-1 is classified as a pseudogene. The CDR3 is made up of 17 amino acids.